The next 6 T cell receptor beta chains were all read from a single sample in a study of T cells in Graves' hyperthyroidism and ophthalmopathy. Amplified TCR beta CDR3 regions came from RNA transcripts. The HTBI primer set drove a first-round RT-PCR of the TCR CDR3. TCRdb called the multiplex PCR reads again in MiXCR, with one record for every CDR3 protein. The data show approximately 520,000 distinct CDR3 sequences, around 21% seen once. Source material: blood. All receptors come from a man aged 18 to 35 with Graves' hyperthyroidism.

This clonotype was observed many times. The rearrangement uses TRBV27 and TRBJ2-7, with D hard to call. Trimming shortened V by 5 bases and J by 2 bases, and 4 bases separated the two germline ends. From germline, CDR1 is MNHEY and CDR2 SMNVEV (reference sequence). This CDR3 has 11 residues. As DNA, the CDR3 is TGTGCCAGCAGTCGGCCCTACGAGCAGTACTTC. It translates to CASSRPYEQYF.

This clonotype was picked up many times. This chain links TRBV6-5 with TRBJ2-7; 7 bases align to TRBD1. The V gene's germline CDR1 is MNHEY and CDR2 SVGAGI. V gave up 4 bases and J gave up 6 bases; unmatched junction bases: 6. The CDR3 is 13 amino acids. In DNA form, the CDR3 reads TGTGCCAGCAGTTCCGGGACAGCTCTCGAGCAGTACTTC. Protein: CASSSGTALEQYF.

The CDR3 loop reads CASSMGGEYETQYF. The CDR3 region has the DNA TGTGCCAGTAGTATGGGGGGAGAATACGAGACCCAGTACTTC. The V gene is TRBV19, the J gene TRBJ2-5, with D possibly being TRBD2 (6 bases). The CDR3 has 14 amino acids. CDR1 and CDR2 from the germline V gene are LNHDA and SQIVND (reference sequence). The ends were cut back, 3 bases at V and 5 bases at J, with 13 bases in the middle.

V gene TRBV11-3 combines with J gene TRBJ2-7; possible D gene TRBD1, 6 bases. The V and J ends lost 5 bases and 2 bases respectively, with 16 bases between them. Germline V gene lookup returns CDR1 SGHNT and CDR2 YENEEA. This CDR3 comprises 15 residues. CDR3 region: CASSHSRAGAYEQYF. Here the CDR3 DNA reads TGTGCCAGCAGCCACTCGAGGGCAGGGGCCTACGAGCAGTACTTC. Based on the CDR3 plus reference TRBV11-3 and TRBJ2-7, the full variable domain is EAGVVQSPRYKIIEKKQPVAFWCNPISGHNTLYWYLQNLGQGPELLIRYENEEAVDDSQLPKDRFSAERLKGVDSTLKIQPAELGDSAVYLCASSHSRAGAYEQYFGPGTRLTVT.

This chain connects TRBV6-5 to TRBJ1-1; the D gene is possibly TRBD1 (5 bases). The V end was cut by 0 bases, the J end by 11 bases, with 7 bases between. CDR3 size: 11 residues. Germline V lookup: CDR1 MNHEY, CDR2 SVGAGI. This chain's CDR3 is CASSYSGGAFF. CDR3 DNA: TGTGCCAGCAGTTACTCGGGGGGGGCTTTCTTT.

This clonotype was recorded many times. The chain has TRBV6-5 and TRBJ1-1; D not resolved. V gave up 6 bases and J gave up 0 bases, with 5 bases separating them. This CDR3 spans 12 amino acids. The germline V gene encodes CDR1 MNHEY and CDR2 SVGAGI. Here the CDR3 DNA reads TGTGCCAGCAGACGTATGAACACTGAAGCTTTCTTT. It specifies CASRRMNTEAFF.